Following are 24 T cell receptor beta chains from one sample sequenced in a study of cytomegalovirus exposure and HLA in healthy donors. 13 Jbeta primers and 60 Vbeta primers were used for the PCR. Sequencing used immunoSEQ multiplex PCR; TCRdb keeps in-frame clones, though not all of them. Of some 130,000 clones detected, 82% appear once; the ten largest clones hold about 10%. Sequencing used PBMCs. The receptor set was obtained from a male donor in good health and CMV-seropositive.

As regards this clone: At one end, the junction sequence differs from germline, possibly due to a read error. The chain links TRBV10-3 to TRBJ2-3, with 10 bases lining up with TRBD2. Germline V gene sequence: CDR1 ENHRY, CDR2 SYGVKD. The CDR3 is 15 residues long. The CDR3 sequence: CAISGPSGSRDTQYF. CDR3 bases: TGTGCCATCAGTGGCCCTAGCGGGAGCAGAGATACGCAGTATTTT.

This clone appeared a few times. The chain links TRBV27 to TRBJ1-1; D is unresolved. The V end lost 2 bases, the J end lost 7 bases, and 20 bases lay between the germline ends. The CDR3 is 16 amino acids. CDR1 is MNHEY and CDR2 is SMNVEV in the germline V gene (reference sequence). The CDR3 is CASSLGRTLPAGEAFF. The CDR3 DNA reads as TGTGCCAGCAGTTTAGGGCGGACTCTCCCGGCGGGTGAAGCTTTCTTT.

This clone has a handful of counts. This rearrangement joins TRBV27 to TRBJ2-7, with a possible D match to TRBD2 (6 bases). Germline V gene data show CDR1 as MNHEY and CDR2 as SMNVEV (reference sequence). V gave up 3 bases and J gave up 3 bases, with 6 bases separating them. CDR3 size: 12 residues. The CDR3 is CASSLGGYEQYF. CDR3 bases: TGTGCCAGCAGTTTGGGGGGCTACGAGCAGTACTTC.

This chain links TRBV4-2 with TRBJ2-3, with D unresolved. In germline, CDR1 is LGHNA, CDR2 YNFKEQ. V lost 0 bases to trimming and J lost 4 bases, with 11 bases between them. This CDR3 is 15 amino acids long. The CDR3 nucleotides are TGTGCCAGCAGCCAAGAAGCCCTAGAGGCAGATACGCAGTATTTT. It specifies CASSQEALEADTQYF.

This chain uses TRBV28 with TRBJ2-7; D uncertain. CDR3 length equals 13 residues. V was cut by 8 bases and J by 0 bases, with 11 bases left in between. Germline CDR1 reads MDHEN; CDR2 reads SYDVKM. The CDR3 sequence is CASLRHSSYEQYF. In nucleotides, the CDR3 is TGTGCCAGCCTTAGACATAGCTCCTACGAGCAGTACTTC.

A note on this clone: The junction shows a germline mismatch at one end, possibly a read error. The gene calls are TRBV2 and TRBJ1-1; tentative D call: TRBD1 (5 bases). This CDR3 region has 15 residues. The germline V gene encodes CDR1 SNHLY and CDR2 FYNNEI. CDR3 DNA: TGTGCCAGCAGTAAAGCTTTCACAGGGAACACTGAAGCTTTCTTT. Encoded protein: CASSKAFTGNTEAFF. Combining the CDR3 with reference TRBV2 and TRBJ1-1 gives the whole variable domain EPEVTQTPSHQVTQMGQEVILRCVPISNHLYFYWYRQILGQKVEFLVSFYNNEISEKSEIFDDQFSVERPDGSNFTLKIRSTKLEDSAMYFCASSKAFTGNTEAFFGQGTRLTVV.

This sequence joins TRBV27 and TRBJ1-5; a possible D gene is TRBD1 (5 bases). CDR3 length: 15 amino acids. Trimming stripped 5 bases from V and 5 bases from J, with 16 bases between. The germline CDR1 and CDR2 sequences are MNHEY and SMNVEV (reference sequence). In nucleotides, the CDR3 is TGTGCCAGCAGTAAGGAGGGCAGGGAATATCAGCCCCAGCATTTT. Its translation is CASSKEGREYQPQHF.

The gene calls are TRBV5-4 and TRBJ2-2, with a possible D match to TRBD1 (5 bases). The CDR3 consists of 16 residues. CDR1 and CDR2 from the germline V gene are SGHNT and YYREEE (reference sequence). Trimming took off 0 bases at V and 0 bases at J, with 9 bases between the two ends. The CDR3 coding sequence is TGTGCCAGCAGCTTGGGGGGCCAAGCGAACACCGGGGAGCTGTTTTTT. It is translated as CASSLGGQANTGELFF.

The rearrangement links TRBV7-8 to TRBJ2-7; possible D gene TRBD1, 5 bases. Germline V gene lookup returns CDR1 SGHVS and CDR2 FQNEAQ. V lost 1 base and J 0 bases, leaving 13 bases between the germline ends. There are 16 residues in the CDR3. The CDR3 DNA sequence: TGTGCCAGCAGCTTAGGAAAGGGGTCCCTCTCCTACGAGCAGTACTTC. Its protein product is CASSLGKGSLSYEQYF.

The chain combines TRBV5-1 with TRBJ1-2; 8 positions match TRBD1. After removal of 4 bases from V and 4 bases from J, the junction contained 15 bases not matched to a gene. Germline CDR1 reads SGHRS; CDR2 reads YFSETQ. The CDR3 contains 17 residues. The CDR3 DNA reads TGCGCCAGCAGCCAACGGACAGGGTTTCAGAGTGGCTATGGCTACACCTTC. Translated, it gives CASSQRTGFQSGYGYTF. Complete variable domain (other parts from reference TRBV5-1 and TRBJ1-2): KAGVTQTPRYLIKTRGQQVTLSCSPISGHRSVSWYQQTPGQGLQFLFEYFSETQRNKGNFPGRFSGRQFSNSRSEMNVSTLELGDSALYLCASSQRTGFQSGYGYTFGSGTRLTVV.

The chain uses TRBV28 and TRBJ1-2, with TRBD1 matching over 7 bases. In germline, CDR1 is MDHEN, CDR2 SYDVKM. The V gene end was trimmed by 3 bases and the J gene end by 3 bases; junction bases not matched to a gene: 1. The CDR3 loop spans 13 amino acids. This CDR3 is CASSFTGDYGYTF. The DNA for the CDR3 is TGTGCCAGCAGTTTTACAGGGGACTATGGCTACACCTTC.

With regard to this clone: One end of the junction fails to match germline, which may point to a read error. The chain links TRBV7-9 to TRBJ2-7; 8 nucleotides match TRBD2. Germline V gene lookup returns CDR1 SEHNR and CDR2 FQNEAQ (reference sequence). The CDR3 totals 17 residues. As DNA, the CDR3 is TGTTCCAGCAGCTTACAATCTCCGGGACTAGACCAGTACGAGCAGTACTTC. Amino acids: CSSSLQSPGLDQYEQYF.

There are a few counts of this clone. J is TRBJ2-7 and V is TRBV19; perhaps TRBD2 as D (5 bases). Per the germline V gene, CDR1 is LNHDA and CDR2 is SQIVND (reference sequence). CDR3 length: 13 amino acids. V was clipped by 9 bases and J by 3 bases, with 15 bases between them. CDR3 amino acids: CASSEDGGYEQYF. The DNA of the CDR3 is TGTGCCAGCAGTGAGGACGGAGGCTACGAGCAGTACTTC.

The chain couples TRBV30 to TRBJ2-1; possibly TRBD2 for D (5 bases). V was trimmed by 0 bases and J by 9 bases, leaving 12 bases between them. The CDR3 totals 13 residues. The germline gives CDR1 GTSNPN, CDR2 SVGIG (reference sequence). CDR3 nucleotides: TGTGCCTGGAGTGTTAGTAGCGTGAGTGAGCAGTTCTTC. Its protein is CAWSVSSVSEQFF.

V and J are TRBV19 and TRBJ2-5, with 7 bases aligning to TRBD1. J lost 7 bases, V lost 4 bases, and 9 bases had no gene match. The V gene's germline CDR1 is LNHDA and CDR2 SQIVND (reference sequence). The CDR3 totals 14 residues. The DNA for the CDR3 is TGTGCCAGTAGTACAGCACAGGGGCCCCGGACCCAGTACTTC. This encodes CASSTAQGPRTQYF.

This clone has just one count. This rearrangement joins TRBV19 to TRBJ1-5, with TRBD1 matching over 10 bases. The CDR3 totals 14 residues. CDR1 is LNHDA, CDR2 SQIVND, per germline (reference sequence). The V and J ends lost 9 bases and 4 bases, in that order; junction bases with no gene match: 6. CDR3: CASGQGGANQPQHF. The CDR3 region has the DNA TGTGCCAGCGGACAGGGGGGGGCGAATCAGCCCCAGCATTTT.

This chain uses TRBV30 with TRBJ1-1; TRBD1 aligns across 7 bases. Germline-derived CDR1 and CDR2 are GTSNPN and SVGIG (reference sequence). The CDR3 runs 11 residues. Here the CDR3 DNA reads TGTGCGGGGACAGAGAACACTGAAGCTTTCTTT. Its protein is CAGTENTEAFF.

The chain joins TRBV27 to TRBJ2-3; D possibly corresponds to TRBD2 (5 bases). Germline V lookup: CDR1 MNHEY, CDR2 SMNVEV (reference sequence). The CDR3 loop spans 16 amino acids. Trimming shortened V by 4 bases and J by 2 bases, and 16 bases separated the two germline ends. DNA for the CDR3: TGTGCCAGCAGTTCCCAAGCGGAGTCCGACACAGATACGCAGTATTTT. Encoded protein: CASSSQAESDTDTQYF.

The chain combines TRBV9 with TRBJ2-1, with D uncertain. From germline, CDR1 is SGDLS and CDR2 YYNGEE. The length of the CDR3 is 15 residues. Trimming cost V 4 bases and J 3 bases, with 14 bases left between them. As DNA, the CDR3 is TGTGCCAGCAGCCCGTACTCAGACATCTACAATGAGCAGTTCTTC. Protein product: CASSPYSDIYNEQFF.

The chain links TRBV30 to TRBJ2-7; 7 bases are a match to TRBD2. Germline CDR1 and CDR2: GTSNPN and SVGIG (reference sequence). This CDR3 region has 15 residues. The V segment lost 0 bases and the J segment 4 bases; nucleotides outside the gene matches: 9. The CDR3 protein is CAWSVALGREYEQYF. The CDR3 nucleotides are TGTGCCTGGAGTGTAGCCTTAGGGAGGGAATACGAGCAGTACTTC.

V usage is TRBV7-3 and J usage is TRBJ1-1; D not resolved. The germline V gene has CDR1 SGHTA and CDR2 FQGTGA. CDR3 length: 13 residues. Trimming pared 4 bases from V and 5 bases from J, leaving 11 bases between. DNA of the CDR3: TGTGCCAGCAGCTCCCAAGGAGGGACTGAAGCTTTCTTT. As protein: CASSSQGGTEAFF.

This clone was picked up a small number of times. The CDR3 bases are TGTGCCAGTAGTATTTCGACAGTAAGCAATCAGCCCCAGCATTTT. Translation gives CASSISTVSNQPQHF. V is TRBV19 and J is TRBJ1-5; D is perhaps TRBD1 (5 bases). Germline V gene lookup returns CDR1 LNHDA and CDR2 SQIVND (reference sequence). The CDR3 extends over 15 amino acids. Trimming pared 3 bases from V and 1 base from J, leaving 10 bases between.

The chain combines TRBV19 with TRBJ1-5, with a weak D call TRBD1 (5 bases). The CDR3 has 14 amino acids. With 3 bases removed from V and 0 bases from J, the gap between germline ends came to 6 bases. Germline values: CDR1 LNHDA, CDR2 SQIVND (reference sequence). CDR3 DNA: TGTGCCAGTAGTATGGGGGGTAGCAATCAGCCCCAGCATTTT. Protein sequence: CASSMGGSNQPQHF.

This chain uses TRBV20-1 with TRBJ1-2, with D possibly TRBD1 on 6 matching bases. Trimming took off 6 bases at V and 5 bases at J, with 10 bases between the two ends. The CDR3 runs to 11 residues. Germline CDR1 reads DFQATT; CDR2 reads SNEGSKA (reference sequence). CDR3 amino acids: CSATQGYGYTF. The CDR3, as DNA: TGCAGTGCCACACAGGGTTATGGCTACACCTTC.